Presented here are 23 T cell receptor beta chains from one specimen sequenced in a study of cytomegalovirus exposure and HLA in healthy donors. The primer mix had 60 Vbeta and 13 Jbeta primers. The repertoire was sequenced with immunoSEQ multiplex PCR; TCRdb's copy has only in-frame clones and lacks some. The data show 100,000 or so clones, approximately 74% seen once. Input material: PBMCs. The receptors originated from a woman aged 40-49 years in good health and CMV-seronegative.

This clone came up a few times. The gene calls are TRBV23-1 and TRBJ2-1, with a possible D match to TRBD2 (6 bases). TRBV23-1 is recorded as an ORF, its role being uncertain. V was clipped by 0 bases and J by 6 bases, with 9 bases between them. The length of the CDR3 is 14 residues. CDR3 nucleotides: TGCGCCAGCAGTCAATCTAAGGGAGGCAATGAGCAGTTCTTC. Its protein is CASSQSKGGNEQFF.

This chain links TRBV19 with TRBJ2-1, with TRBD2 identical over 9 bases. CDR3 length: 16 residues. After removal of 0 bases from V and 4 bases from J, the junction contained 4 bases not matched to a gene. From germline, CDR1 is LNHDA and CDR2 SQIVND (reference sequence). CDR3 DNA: TGTGCCAGTAGTATAGAAGCTAGCGGGATGTACAATGAGCAGTTCTTC. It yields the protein CASSIEASGMYNEQFF. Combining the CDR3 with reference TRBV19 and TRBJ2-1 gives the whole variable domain DGGITQSPKYLFRKEGQNVTLSCEQNLNHDAMYWYRQDPGQGLRLIYYSQIVNDFQKGDIAEGYSVSREKKESFPLTVTSAQKNPTAFYLCASSIEASGMYNEQFFGPGTRLTVL.

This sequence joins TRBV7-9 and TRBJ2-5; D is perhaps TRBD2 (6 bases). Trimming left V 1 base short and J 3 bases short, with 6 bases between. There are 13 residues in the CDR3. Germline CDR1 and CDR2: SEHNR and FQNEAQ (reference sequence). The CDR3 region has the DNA TGTGCCAGCAGCTTAGGCGGGGAAGAGACCCAGTACTTC. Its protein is CASSLGGEETQYF.

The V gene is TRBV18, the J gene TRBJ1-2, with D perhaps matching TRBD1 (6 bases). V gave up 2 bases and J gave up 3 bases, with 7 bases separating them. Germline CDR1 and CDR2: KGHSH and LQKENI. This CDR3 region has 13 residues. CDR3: CASSPGGDYGYTF. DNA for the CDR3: TGTGCCAGCTCACCAGGGGGCGACTATGGCTACACCTTC.

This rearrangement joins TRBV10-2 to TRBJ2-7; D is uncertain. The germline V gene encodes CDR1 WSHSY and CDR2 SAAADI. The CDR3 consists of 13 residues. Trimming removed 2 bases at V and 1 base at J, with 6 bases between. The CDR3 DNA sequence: TGCGCCAGCAGTGAGGGAGTATCCTACGAGCAGTACTTC. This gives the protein CASSEGVSYEQYF.

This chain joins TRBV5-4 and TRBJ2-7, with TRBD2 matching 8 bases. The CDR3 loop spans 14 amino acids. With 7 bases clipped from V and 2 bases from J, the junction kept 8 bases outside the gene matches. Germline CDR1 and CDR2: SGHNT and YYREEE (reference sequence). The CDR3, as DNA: TGTGCCAGCGCACCGGGACTAGACCCCTACGAGCAGTACTTC. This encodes CASAPGLDPYEQYF.

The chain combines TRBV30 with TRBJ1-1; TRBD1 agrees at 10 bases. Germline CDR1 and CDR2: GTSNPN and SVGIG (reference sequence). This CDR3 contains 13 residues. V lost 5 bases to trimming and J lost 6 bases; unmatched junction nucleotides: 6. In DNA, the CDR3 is TGTGCCTGGGGGGACAGGGGTTTTTCTGAAGCTTTCTTT. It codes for CAWGDRGFSEAFF.

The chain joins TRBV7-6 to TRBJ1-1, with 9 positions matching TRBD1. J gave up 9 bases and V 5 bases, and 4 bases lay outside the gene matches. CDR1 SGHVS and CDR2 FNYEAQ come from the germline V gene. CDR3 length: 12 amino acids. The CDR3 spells CASSPGTGQAFF. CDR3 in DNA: TGTGCCAGCAGCCCAGGGACAGGGCAAGCTTTCTTT.

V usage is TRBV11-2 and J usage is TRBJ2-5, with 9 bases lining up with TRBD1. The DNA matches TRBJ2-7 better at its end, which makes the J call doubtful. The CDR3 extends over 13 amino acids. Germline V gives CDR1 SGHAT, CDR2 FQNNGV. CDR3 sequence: CASSHRGPYEQYF. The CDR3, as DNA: TGTGCCAGCAGCCACAGGGGGCCCTACGAGCAGTACTTC.

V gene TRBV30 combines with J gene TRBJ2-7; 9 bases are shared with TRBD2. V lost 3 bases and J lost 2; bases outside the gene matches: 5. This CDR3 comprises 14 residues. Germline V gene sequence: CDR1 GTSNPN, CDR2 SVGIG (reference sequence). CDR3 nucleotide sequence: TGTGCCTGGAGCCGTAGCGGGGGCGCCTACGAGCAGTACTTC. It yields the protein CAWSRSGGAYEQYF.

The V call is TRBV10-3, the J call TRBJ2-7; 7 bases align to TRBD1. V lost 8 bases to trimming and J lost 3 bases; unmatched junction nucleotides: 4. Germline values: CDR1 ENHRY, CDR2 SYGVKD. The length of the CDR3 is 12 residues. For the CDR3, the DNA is TGTGCCATCGGGACAGACGTCTACGAGCAGTACTTC. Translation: CAIGTDVYEQYF.

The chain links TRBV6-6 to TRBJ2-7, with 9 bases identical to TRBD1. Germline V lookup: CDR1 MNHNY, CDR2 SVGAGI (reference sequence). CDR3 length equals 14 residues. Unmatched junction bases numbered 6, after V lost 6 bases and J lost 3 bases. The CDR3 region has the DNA TGTGCCAGCAGCCGGGACAGGGAGAACTACGAGCAGTACTTC. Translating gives CASSRDRENYEQYF.

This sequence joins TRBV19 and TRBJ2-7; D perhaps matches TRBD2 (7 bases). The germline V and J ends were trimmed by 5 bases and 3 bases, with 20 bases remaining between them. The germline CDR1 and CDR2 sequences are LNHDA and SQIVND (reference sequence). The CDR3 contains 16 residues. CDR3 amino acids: CASSPLGGVRSYEQYF. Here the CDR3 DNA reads TGTGCCAGTAGTCCCCTAGGGGGGGTGAGAAGCTACGAGCAGTACTTC.

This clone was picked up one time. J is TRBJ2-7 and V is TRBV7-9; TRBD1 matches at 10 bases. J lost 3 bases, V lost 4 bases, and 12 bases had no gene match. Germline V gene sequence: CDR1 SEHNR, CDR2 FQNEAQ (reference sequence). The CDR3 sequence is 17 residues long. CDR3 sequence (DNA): TGTGCCAGCAGCTACCCCGAAATCGGGACAGGGGACTACGAGCAGTACTTC. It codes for CASSYPEIGTGDYEQYF. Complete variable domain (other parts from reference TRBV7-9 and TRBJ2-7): DTGVSQNPRHKITKRGQNVTFRCDPISEHNRLYWYRQTLGQGPEFLTYFQNEAQLEKSRLLSDRFSAERPKGSFSTLEIQRTEQGDSAMYLCASSYPEIGTGDYEQYFGPGTRLTVT.

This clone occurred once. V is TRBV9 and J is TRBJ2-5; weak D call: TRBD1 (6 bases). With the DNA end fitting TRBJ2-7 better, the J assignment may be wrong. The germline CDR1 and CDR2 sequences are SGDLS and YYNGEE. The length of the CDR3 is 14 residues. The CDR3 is CASSVGGGTHEQYF. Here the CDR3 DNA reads TGTGCCAGCAGCGTAGGAGGGGGTACCCACGAGCAGTACTTC.

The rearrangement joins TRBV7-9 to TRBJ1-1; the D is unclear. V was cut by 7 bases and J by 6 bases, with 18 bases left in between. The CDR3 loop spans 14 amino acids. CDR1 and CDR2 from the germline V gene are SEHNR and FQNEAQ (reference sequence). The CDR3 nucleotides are TGTGCCAGCATCTCCACCCCATCCGGGGCTGAAGCTTTCTTT. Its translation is CASISTPSGAEAFF. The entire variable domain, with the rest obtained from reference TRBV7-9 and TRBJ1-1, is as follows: DTGVSQNPRHKITKRGQNVTFRCDPISEHNRLYWYRQTLGQGPEFLTYFQNEAQLEKSRLLSDRFSAERPKGSFSTLEIQRTEQGDSAMYLCASISTPSGAEAFFGQGTRLTVV.

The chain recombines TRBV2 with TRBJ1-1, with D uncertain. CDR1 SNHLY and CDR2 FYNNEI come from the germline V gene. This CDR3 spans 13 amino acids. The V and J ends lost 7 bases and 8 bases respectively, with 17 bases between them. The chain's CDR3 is CASNGESREEAFF. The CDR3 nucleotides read TGTGCCAGCAATGGGGAATCCCGGGAAGAAGCTTTCTTT.

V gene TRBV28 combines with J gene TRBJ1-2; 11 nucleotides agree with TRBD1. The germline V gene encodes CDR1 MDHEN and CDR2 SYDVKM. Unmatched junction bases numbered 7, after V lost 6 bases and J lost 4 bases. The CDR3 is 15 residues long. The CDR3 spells CASRPGQGAFYGYTF. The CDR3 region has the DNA TGTGCCAGCAGACCCGGACAGGGGGCTTTCTATGGCTACACCTTC.

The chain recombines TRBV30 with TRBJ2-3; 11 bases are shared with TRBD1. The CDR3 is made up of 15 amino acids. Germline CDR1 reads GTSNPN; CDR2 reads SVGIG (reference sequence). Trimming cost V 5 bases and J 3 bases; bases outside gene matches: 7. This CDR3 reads CAWGGGQGATDTQYF. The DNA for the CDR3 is TGTGCCTGGGGGGGAGGACAGGGGGCAACAGATACGCAGTATTTT.

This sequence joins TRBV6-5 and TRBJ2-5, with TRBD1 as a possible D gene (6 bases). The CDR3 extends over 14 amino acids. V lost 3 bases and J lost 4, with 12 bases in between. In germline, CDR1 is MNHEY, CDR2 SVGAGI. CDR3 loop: CASSYGRGGETQYF. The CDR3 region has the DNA TGTGCCAGCAGTTATGGCAGGGGCGGAGAGACCCAGTACTTC.

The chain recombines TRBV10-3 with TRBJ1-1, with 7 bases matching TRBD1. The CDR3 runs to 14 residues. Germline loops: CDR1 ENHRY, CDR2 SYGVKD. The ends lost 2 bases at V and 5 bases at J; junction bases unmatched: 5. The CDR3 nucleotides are TGTGCCATCAGTGAGCAGGGGGATTTAACTGAAGCTTTCTTT. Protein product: CAISEQGDLTEAFF.

Written as DNA, the CDR3 is TGTGCCAGCAGCCAGGGGCACTGGGATAACTACGAGCAGTACTTC. Translating it yields CASSQGHWDNYEQYF. This chain links TRBV14 with TRBJ2-7, with TRBD1 as a possible D gene (5 bases). Germline values: CDR1 SGHDN, CDR2 FVKESK. CDR3 size: 15 residues. V was shortened by 3 bases and J by 3 bases, with 15 bases between the two germline ends.

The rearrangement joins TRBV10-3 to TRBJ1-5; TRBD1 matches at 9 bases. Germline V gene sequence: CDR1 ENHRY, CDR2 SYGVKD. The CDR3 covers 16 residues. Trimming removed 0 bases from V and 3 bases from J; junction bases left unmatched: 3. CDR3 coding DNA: TGTGCCATCAGTGAGTCCGGACAGGGGAACAATCAGCCCCAGCATTTT. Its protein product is CAISESGQGNNQPQHF.